This T cell receptor beta chain emerged from a study of persistence of HIV-infected CD4 T cells. Concerning this clone: What it binds is not known.

The immunoSEQ assay was version 4, run in survey mode. Generated by immunoSEQ multiplex PCR, the TCRdb table keeps only in-frame clones and is missing some. Among around 28,000 clones listed, around 73% were seen once. The stimulus was lysate of CMV-infected fibroblasts, 8.5 to 10 ug/mL. Memory cells lacking CD40L and CD69 with high CD45RO were sorted. The CDR3 is 15 residues long. V was shortened by 3 bases and J by 5 bases, with 13 bases between the two germline ends. CDR1 ENHRY and CDR2 SYGVKD come from the germline V gene. This sample comprised CD4+ T cells sorted from PBMCs after approximately 18-hour stimulation, obtained from a patient who received antiretroviral therapy. The genes are TRBV10-3 and TRBJ2-2; no firm D call. The receptor was derived from an adult woman with HIV who was CMV-seropositive. CDR3 region: CAISDSQPSTGELFF. The CDR3 coding sequence is TGTGCCATCAGTGATTCACAGCCTAGTACCGGGGAGCTGTTTTTT.